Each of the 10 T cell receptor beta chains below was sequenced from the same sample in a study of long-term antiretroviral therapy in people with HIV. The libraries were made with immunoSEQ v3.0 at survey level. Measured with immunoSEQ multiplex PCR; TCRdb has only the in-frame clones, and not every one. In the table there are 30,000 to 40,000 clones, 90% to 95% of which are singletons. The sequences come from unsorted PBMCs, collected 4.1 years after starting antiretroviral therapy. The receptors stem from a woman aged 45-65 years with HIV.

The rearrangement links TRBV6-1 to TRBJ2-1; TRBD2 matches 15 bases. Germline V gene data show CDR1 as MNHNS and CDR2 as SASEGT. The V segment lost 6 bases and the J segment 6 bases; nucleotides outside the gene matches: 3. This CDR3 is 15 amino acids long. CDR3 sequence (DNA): TGTGCCAGCAGATGGACTAGCGGGGGGGCCAATGAGCAGTTCTTC. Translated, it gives CASRWTSGGANEQFF.

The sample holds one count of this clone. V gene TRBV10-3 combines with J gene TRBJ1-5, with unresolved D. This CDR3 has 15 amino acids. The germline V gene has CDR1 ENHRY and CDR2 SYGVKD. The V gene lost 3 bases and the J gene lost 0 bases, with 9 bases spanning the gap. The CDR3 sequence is CAISEAGASNQPQHF. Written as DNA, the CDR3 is TGTGCCATCAGTGAAGCTGGAGCTAGCAATCAGCCCCAGCATTTT.

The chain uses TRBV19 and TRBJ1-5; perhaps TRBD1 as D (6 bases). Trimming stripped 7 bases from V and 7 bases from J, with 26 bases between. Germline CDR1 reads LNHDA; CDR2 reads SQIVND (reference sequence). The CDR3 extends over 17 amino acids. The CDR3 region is CASTSLRDKPIGQPQHF. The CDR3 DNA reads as TGTGCCAGTACCTCACTCAGGGACAAGCCAATCGGCCAGCCCCAGCATTTT.

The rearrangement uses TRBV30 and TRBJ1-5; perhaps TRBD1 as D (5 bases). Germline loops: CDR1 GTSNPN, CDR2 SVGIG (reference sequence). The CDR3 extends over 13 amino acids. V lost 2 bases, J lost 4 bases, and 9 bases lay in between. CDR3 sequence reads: CAWSTGGNQPQHF. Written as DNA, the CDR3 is TGTGCCTGGAGTACCGGGGGAAATCAGCCCCAGCATTTT.

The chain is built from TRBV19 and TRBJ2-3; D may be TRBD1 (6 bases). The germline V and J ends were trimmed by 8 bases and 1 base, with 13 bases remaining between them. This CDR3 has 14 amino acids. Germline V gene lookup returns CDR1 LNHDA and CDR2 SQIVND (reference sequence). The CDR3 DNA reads TGTGCCAGTCAGGACAGCGGACGCACAGATACGCAGTATTTT. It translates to CASQDSGRTDTQYF.

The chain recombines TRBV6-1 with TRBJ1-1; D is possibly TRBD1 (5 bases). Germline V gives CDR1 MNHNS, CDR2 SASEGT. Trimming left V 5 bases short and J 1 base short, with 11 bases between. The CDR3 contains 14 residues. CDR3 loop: CASSWKTENTEAFF. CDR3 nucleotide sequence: TGTGCCAGCAGTTGGAAGACAGAGAACACTGAAGCTTTCTTT.

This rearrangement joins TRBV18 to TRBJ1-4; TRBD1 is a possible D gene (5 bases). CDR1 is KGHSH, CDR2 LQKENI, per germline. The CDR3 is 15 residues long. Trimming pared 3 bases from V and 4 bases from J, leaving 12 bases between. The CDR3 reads CASSPGTGDNEKLFF. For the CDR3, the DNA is TGTGCCAGCTCACCCGGGACGGGAGATAATGAAAAACTGTTTTTT. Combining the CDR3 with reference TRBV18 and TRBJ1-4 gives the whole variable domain NAGVMQNPRHLVRRRGQEARLRCSPMKGHSHVYWYRQLPEEGLKFMVYLQKENIIDESGMPKERFSAEFPKEGPSILRIQQVVRGDSAAYFCASSPGTGDNEKLFFGSGTQLSVL.

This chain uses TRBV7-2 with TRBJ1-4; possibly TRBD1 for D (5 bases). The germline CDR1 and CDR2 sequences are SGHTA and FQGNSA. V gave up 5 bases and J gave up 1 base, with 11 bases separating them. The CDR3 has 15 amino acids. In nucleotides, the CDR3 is TGTGCCAGCAGCCGGGGCGGGCTAACTAATGAAAAACTGTTTTTT. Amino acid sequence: CASSRGGLTNEKLFF.

The CDR3 reads CASSLRTGGLGQPQHF. CDR3 sequence (DNA): TGTGCCAGTAGTCTTCGGACAGGAGGGTTAGGTCAGCCCCAGCATTTT. The genes are TRBV19 and TRBJ1-5; 7 nucleotides match TRBD1. CDR1 is LNHDA, CDR2 SQIVND, per germline (reference sequence). V trimming: 5 bases; J trimming: 6 bases; junction bases outside the gene matches: 13. The CDR3 covers 16 residues.

The CDR3 protein is CASSQDRGGNEKLFF. The CDR3 bases are TGCGCCAGCAGCCAGGACAGGGGCGGTAATGAAAAACTGTTTTTT. The rearrangement joins TRBV5-1 to TRBJ1-4, with 9 positions matching TRBD1. Trimming at V came to 4 bases and at J to 4 bases, leaving 5 bases not matched to a gene. Germline-derived CDR1 and CDR2 are SGHRS and YFSETQ. This CDR3 comprises 15 residues.